The TCR beta chain under discussion was sequenced for a study of T cell responses to AZD1222 COVID-19 vaccine. The study's findings and limits: There were repertoire samples only from the period after the peak T cell response. Most donors were white British, females outnumbered males, and clonal diversity was possibly underestimated.

The CDR3 runs to 12 residues. From germline, CDR1 is SGHNT and CDR2 YYREEE (reference sequence). V gave up 4 bases and J gave up 2 bases, with 3 bases separating them. The data were produced by immunoSEQ multiplex PCR, yet TCRdb's version contains in-frame clones alone and is incomplete. The sample includes approximately 74,000 clones, roughly 88% of them seen just once. About this clone: The antigen is not known.

This clonotype originated in an adult in good health. The gene calls are TRBV5-4 and TRBJ2-2; D uncertain. Sequenced here: peripheral blood, sampled on day 0 of AZD1222 vaccination. The CDR3 DNA is TGTGCCAGCAGCCGCAACACCGGGGAGCTGTTTTTT. Translation gives CASSRNTGELFF.